This T cell receptor (beta chain) was obtained from a study of T cells after yellow fever vaccination. This clonotype came up many times. MiXCR, applied by TCRdb to the 5' RACE reads, yields one record per CDR3 protein. The sample records about 110,000 distinct CDR3 sequences, more than 7.5% being singletons. The germline gives CDR1 LGHNA, CDR2 YSLEER. The CDR3 has 14 amino acids. V was cut by 4 bases and J by 0 bases, with 8 bases left in between. This receptor was obtained from a man under 40 who received the YFV17D yellow fever vaccine. The rearrangement joins TRBV4-3 to TRBJ2-3; possible D gene TRBD2, 5 bases. This sample comprised CD8+ T cells sorted from PBMCs, obtained 45 days after the yellow fever booster vaccination. This CDR3 reads CASSRSGSTDTQYF. In DNA form, the CDR3 reads TGCGCCAGCAGCCGGAGCGGCAGCACAGATACGCAGTATTTT.